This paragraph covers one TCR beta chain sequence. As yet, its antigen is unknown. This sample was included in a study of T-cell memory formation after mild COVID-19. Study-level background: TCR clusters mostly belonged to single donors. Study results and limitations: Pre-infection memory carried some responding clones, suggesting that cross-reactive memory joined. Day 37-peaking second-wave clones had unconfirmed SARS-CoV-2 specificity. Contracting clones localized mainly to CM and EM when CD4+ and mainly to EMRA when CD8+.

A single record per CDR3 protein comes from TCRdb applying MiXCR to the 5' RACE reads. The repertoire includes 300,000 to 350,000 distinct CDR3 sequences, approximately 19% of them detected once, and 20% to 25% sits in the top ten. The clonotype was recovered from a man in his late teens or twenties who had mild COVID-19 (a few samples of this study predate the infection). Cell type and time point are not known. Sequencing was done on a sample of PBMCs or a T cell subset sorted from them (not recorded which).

The CDR3 loop reads CASSQWGNEQFF. The CDR3 bases are TGTGCCAGCAGCCAGTGGGGAAATGAGCAGTTCTTC. The genes are TRBV7-2 and TRBJ2-1; D gene uncertain. The ends were cut back, 5 bases at V and 7 bases at J, with 9 bases in the middle. Germline V CDR1 and CDR2: SGHTA, FQGNSA. The CDR3 has 12 amino acids.